This TCR beta chain was documented in a study of cytomegalovirus exposure and HLA in healthy donors. The germline CDR1 and CDR2 sequences are SNHLY and FYNNEI. Trimming took 7 bases from V and 2 from J; bases not matched to a gene: 5. The CDR3 runs 15 residues. The PCR employed 60 Vbeta primers together with 13 Jbeta primers. Data came from immunoSEQ multiplex PCR; TCRdb stores just in-frame clones and leaves some out. The repertoire holds approximately 290,000 clones, under 90% seen once, with about 0.3% in the top ten. What was sequenced was PBMCs. The gene calls are TRBV2 and TRBJ2-6; TRBD1 aligns across 7 bases. This TCR was sampled from a girl aged 2-10 years in good health and CMV-seronegative. DNA of the CDR3: TGTGCCAGCACGCGAGGGGGCCCTGGGGCCAACGTCCTGACTTTC. Its protein product is CASTRGGPGANVLTF.